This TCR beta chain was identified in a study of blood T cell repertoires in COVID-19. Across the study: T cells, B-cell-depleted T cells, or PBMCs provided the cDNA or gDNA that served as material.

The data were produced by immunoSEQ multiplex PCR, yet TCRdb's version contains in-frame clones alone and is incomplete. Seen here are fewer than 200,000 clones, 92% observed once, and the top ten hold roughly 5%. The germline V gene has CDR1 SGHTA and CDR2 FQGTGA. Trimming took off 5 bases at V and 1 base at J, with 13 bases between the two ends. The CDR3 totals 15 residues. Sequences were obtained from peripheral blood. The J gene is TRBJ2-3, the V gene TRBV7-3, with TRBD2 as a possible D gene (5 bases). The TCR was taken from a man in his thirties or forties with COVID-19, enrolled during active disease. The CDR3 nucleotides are TGTGCCAGCAGCCTGGGCGGGTTGGGCACAGATACGCAGTATTTT. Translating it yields CASSLGGLGTDTQYF.